These T cell receptor beta chains were read from a single sample in a study of blood T cell repertoires in COVID-19. Assay used: immunoSEQ multiplex PCR; TCRdb lists only in-frame clones, some missing. Seen here are some 250,000 clones, approximately 81% observed once, and the top ten hold 7.5% to 9%. The material sequenced was peripheral blood. The receptors stem from a woman of 80 years or more with acute or convalescent COVID-19. Each CDR3 is given with its conserved first and last residue. The D gene is left open where the match is weak. Some rows mark clone size as missing; the rest say once, few, many or name a class of expanded clone.

DNA | CDR3 | size | J | V | D
TGTGCCAGCAGGGGCAGGGCCCAAGAGACCCAGTACTTC | CASRGRAQETQYF | . | TRBJ2-5 | TRBV2 | .
TGTGCCAGCTCACCAAAGCCCGACAGCTCCTACGAGCAGTACTTC | CASSPKPDSSYEQYF | . | TRBJ2-7 | TRBV18 | .
TGTGCCAGCTCGCTACCCGGACTAGCAGTCAATGAGCAGTTCTTC | CASSLPGLAVNEQFF | few | TRBJ2-1 | TRBV18 | TRBD2
TGTGCCAGCAGCTTGTTCCGGGACAGGGGGCGTGACTATGGCTACACCTTC | CASSLFRDRGRDYGYTF | . | TRBJ1-2 | TRBV5-6 | TRBD1
TGTGCCAGCAGGCGGACTGCCAGCTCCTACGAGCAGTACTTC | CASRRTASSYEQYF | few | TRBJ2-7 | TRBV2 | .
TGCAGCGCGCGGTCCATTAACACTGAAGCTTTCTTT | CSARSINTEAFF | . | TRBJ1-1 | TRBV29-1 | .
TGTGCCAGCAGCCAAGATACGGTAGCGGGGGGGCAGGAGCAGTACTTC | CASSQDTVAGGQEQYF | . | TRBJ2-7 | TRBV14 | TRBD2
TGTGCCAGCAGCTTTTTATCCGAGCAGTACTTC | CASSFLSEQYF | . | TRBJ2-7 | TRBV6-5 | .
TGTGCCAGTAGTCTCGGACAGGTTGGCAATGAGCAGTTCTTC | CASSLGQVGNEQFF | . | TRBJ2-1 | TRBV19 | TRBD1
TGTGCCAGCAGCCCGGGACAGCCGTACTCTGGAAACACCATATATTTT | CASSPGQPYSGNTIYF | . | TRBJ1-3 | TRBV11-2 | TRBD1
TGTGCCAGCAGCGTAGCGACAGGGGCTGGAAACACCATATATTTT | CASSVATGAGNTIYF | . | TRBJ1-3 | TRBV9 | TRBD1
TGTGCCAGCAGTCCCCCCGGGACAAGTAACTATGGCTACACCTTC | CASSPPGTSNYGYTF | . | TRBJ1-2 | TRBV5-6 | .
TGTGCCAGTAGTACCCAACCCCGGCGTTTAGGGGATGGGGGGGCCAACGTCCTGACTTTC | CASSTQPRRLGDGGANVLTF | . | TRBJ2-6 | TRBV19 | .
TGTGCCAGCAGCTTATCGACTACCGGGGAGCTGTTTTTT | CASSLSTTGELFF | . | TRBJ2-2 | TRBV7-2 | .
TGTGCCAGCAGCACGACGGGCCCGGGGACAGATACGCAGTATTTT | CASSTTGPGTDTQYF | . | TRBJ2-3 | TRBV6-5 | .
TGTGCCAGCAGCTCCCTCGAGGCAGATACGCAGTATTTT | CASSSLEADTQYF | many | TRBJ2-3 | TRBV11-3 | .
TGTGCCAGCAGCGTATCTACAGGGGGAACTAATGAAAAACTGTTTTTT | CASSVSTGGTNEKLFF | . | TRBJ1-4 | TRBV9 | TRBD1
TGTGCCAGCAGCCAAGCAGACAGGGCGCGTAACTATGGCTACACCTTC | CASSQADRARNYGYTF | . | TRBJ1-2 | TRBV3-1/TRBV3-2 | TRBD1
TGTGCCAGCAACAGCCTTGCTAACTATGGCTACACCTTC | CASNSLANYGYTF | . | TRBJ1-2 | TRBV12-3/TRBV12-4 | .
TGTGCCAGCAGGGACAGGGAAAAACTGTTTTTT | CASRDREKLFF | once | TRBJ1-4 | TRBV6-5 | TRBD1
TGTGCCAGCAGCCCTAAAAGTAGCGGGACTAGCGGAAGCACAGATACGCAGTATTTT | CASSPKSSGTSGSTDTQYF | . | TRBJ2-3 | TRBV7-2 | TRBD2
TGTGCCACCCAGACAGGTGGAAACACCATATATTTT | CATQTGGNTIYF | . | TRBJ1-3 | TRBV6-5 | .
TGTGCCTGGTCCAGGACAGGGCACTCCTACGAGCAGTACTTC | CAWSRTGHSYEQYF | . | TRBJ2-7 | TRBV30 | TRBD1
TGTGCCAGCAGCGAGGGGATGTTGGGTTACGAGCAGTACTTC | CASSEGMLGYEQYF | . | TRBJ2-7 | TRBV9 | .